This T cell receptor (beta chain) was profiled in a study of blood T cell repertoires in COVID-19. Background on the study: Sources were T cells, B-cell-depleted T cells, or PBMCs; the material itself was cDNA or gDNA.

Sequenced by immunoSEQ multiplex PCR; TCRdb stores in-frame clones only, minus some. The table shows around 250,000 clones, with about 80% occurring only once. On this clone: One end of the junction fails to match germline, which may point to a read error.

Sequencing was carried out using peripheral blood. The sequence was obtained from a man aged 45-65 years with active or convalescent COVID-19.

CDR3 DNA: TGTGCCAGCAGCCAAGGGACTAGCGGGGGGTACGAGCGGTTCTTC. Translating it yields CASSQGTSGGYERFF. The chain is built from TRBV3-1 (or the pseudogene TRBV3-2) and TRBJ2-1; 14 nucleotides match TRBD2. The CDR3 runs to 15 residues. Germline values: CDR1 LGHDT, CDR2 YNNKEL (reference sequence).